Shown below are 28 T cell receptor beta chains from a single sample sequenced in a study of T cell repertoires in cytomegalovirus infection. No antigen is known for these receptors. MiXCR, applied by TCRdb to the reads, yields one record per CDR3 protein. This sample has about 770,000 distinct CDR3 sequences, with roughly 28% found just once. The sample here was cultured CD8+ T cells from PBMCs, taken from culture after CMV antigen stimulation. The receptors were gathered from a human donor in good health (CMV status not recorded). Some clones in this sample may be carry-over from other donors' samples.

In this sample, this clonotype turned up a few times. Germline and junction disagree at one end, which may indicate a read error. The CDR3 sequence is CASSFPVASSSNEQFF. DNA of the CDR3: TGTGCCAGCAGCTTCCCGGTAGCCTCTTCCTCCAATGAGCAGTTCTTC. The chain uses TRBV7-2 and TRBJ2-1; D is unresolved. The CDR3 contains 16 residues. Looked up from germline, CDR1 is SGHTA and CDR2 is FQGNSA.

The chain links TRBV28 to TRBJ1-2, with D possibly matching TRBD1 (5 bases). The CDR3 spans 13 residues. Trimming stripped 3 bases from V and 7 bases from J, with 12 bases between. The germline gives CDR1 MDHEN, CDR2 SYDVKM. CDR3 sequence: CASSFRGSRGYTF. DNA of the CDR3: TGTGCCAGCAGTTTCCGGGGCTCGCGTGGCTACACCTTC.

This clonotype was seen ten or more times. The chain employs TRBV7-6 and TRBJ2-2, with TRBD1 identical over 7 bases. This CDR3 is 16 amino acids long. Per germline, CDR1 SGHVS and CDR2 FNYEAQ. Trimming at V came to 5 bases and at J to 4 bases, leaving 10 bases not matched to a gene. The CDR3 spells CASSLMIQGITGELFF. For the CDR3, the DNA is TGTGCCAGCAGCCTAATGATACAGGGGATCACCGGGGAGCTGTTTTTT.

This clonotype was seen a handful of times. This chain joins TRBV19 and TRBJ2-3; D possibly uses TRBD1 or TRBD2 (5 bases each). Germline assignment: CDR1 LNHDA and CDR2 SQIVND (reference sequence). Trimming removed 10 bases from V and 5 bases from J, with 28 bases in between. CDR3 size: 17 residues. CDR3 DNA sequence: TGTGCCAAGGGACGTGAGGGTTTGGTGTACGGGGTAGATACGCAGTATTTT. Its protein product is CAKGREGLVYGVDTQYF.

The rearrangement uses TRBV2 and TRBJ1-1; 9 bases line up with TRBD1. The CDR3 consists of 16 residues. Germline values: CDR1 SNHLY, CDR2 FYNNEI. J was trimmed by 4 bases and V by 5 bases; bases with no gene match: 11. CDR3 sequence reads: CASSPNRGRVGTEAFF. CDR3 bases: TGTGCCAGCAGTCCTAACAGGGGGCGGGTTGGCACTGAAGCTTTCTTT. Complete variable domain (other parts from reference TRBV2 and TRBJ1-1): EPEVTQTPSHQVTQMGQEVILRCVPISNHLYFYWYRQILGQKVEFLVSFYNNEISEKSEIFDDQFSVERPDGSNFTLKIRSTKLEDSAMYFCASSPNRGRVGTEAFFGQGTRLTVV.

The gene calls are TRBV13 and TRBJ2-7; 9 bases map to TRBD1. The CDR3 has 14 amino acids. In germline, CDR1 is PRHDT, CDR2 FYEKMQ (reference sequence). V gave up 5 bases and J gave up 4 bases; unmatched junction bases: 6. CDR3 in DNA: TGTGCCAGCAGCACGGGACAGGGACGGTACGAGCAGTACTTC. Its protein product is CASSTGQGRYEQYF.

This clonotype has a handful of counts. The chain carries TRBV11-2 and TRBJ2-7, with unresolved D. Germline V CDR1 and CDR2: SGHAT, FQNNGV. This CDR3 is built from 12 residues. Trimming shortened V by 3 bases and J by 6 bases, and 9 bases separated the two germline ends. Here the CDR3 reads CASSLDWREQYF. The CDR3 DNA reads as TGTGCCAGCAGCTTGGATTGGCGCGAGCAGTACTTC.

This chain links TRBV5-5 with TRBJ2-7, with 7 bases that match TRBD1. The CDR3 sequence is 15 residues long. The V gene end was trimmed by 4 bases and the J gene end by 1 base; junction bases not matched to a gene: 8. Germline-derived CDR1 and CDR2 are SGHKS and YYEKEE (reference sequence). CDR3 coding DNA: TGTGCCAGCAGCGTCGGACAGGCGCTATCCTACGAGCAGTACTTC. Protein product: CASSVGQALSYEQYF. Full variable domain (missing parts from reference TRBV5-5 and TRBJ2-7): DAGVTQSPTHLIKTRGQQVTLRCSPISGHKSVSWYQQVLGQGPQFIFQYYEKEERGRGNFPDRFSARQFPNYSSELNVNALLLGDSALYLCASSVGQALSYEQYFGPGTRLTVT.

The chain carries TRBV27 and TRBJ1-5, with unresolved D. The CDR3 consists of 15 residues. Germline V gives CDR1 MNHEY, CDR2 SMNVEV (reference sequence). Trimming pared 3 bases from V and 1 base from J, leaving 10 bases between. The DNA for the CDR3 is TGTGCCAGCAGTTTTTACGGGCCGAGCAATCAGCCCCAGCATTTT. As protein: CASSFYGPSNQPQHF.

In this sample, this clonotype turned up many times. The chain carries TRBV7-6 and TRBJ1-2; tentatively, D is TRBD1 (6 bases). V gave up 1 base and J gave up 7 bases, with 10 bases separating them. Per germline, CDR1 SGHVS and CDR2 FNYEAQ. The CDR3 runs 13 residues. CDR3: CASSLGGAFGYTF. The DNA for the CDR3 is TGTGCCAGCAGCTTAGGGGGGGCATTTGGCTACACCTTC.

This clonotype was observed many times. CDR3 coding DNA: TGCAGTGCTAGAGAAGGGAGTCCTCAAGAGACCCAGTACTTC. Amino acid sequence: CSAREGSPQETQYF. The J gene is TRBJ2-5, the V gene TRBV20-1; D might be TRBD2 (5 bases). The CDR3 extends over 14 amino acids. The V and J ends lost 0 bases and 2 bases respectively, with 10 bases between them. Germline lookup yields CDR1 DFQATT and CDR2 SNEGSKA (reference sequence).

This clonotype was found many times. CDR3 DNA: TGTGCCAGCAGCTTACTACGGGGGGAGACCCAGTACTTC. It encodes CASSLLRGETQYF. This rearrangement joins TRBV7-9 to TRBJ2-5; possible D gene TRBD2, 6 bases. V gave up 2 bases and J gave up 5 bases, with 9 bases separating them. CDR3 length: 13 residues. CDR1 is SEHNR and CDR2 is FQNEAQ in the germline V gene (reference sequence). The complete variable domain, with remaining parts taken from reference TRBV7-9 and TRBJ2-5, reads DTGVSQNPRHKITKRGQNVTFRCDPISEHNRLYWYRQTLGQGPEFLTYFQNEAQLEKSRLLSDRFSAERPKGSFSTLEIQRTEQGDSAMYLCASSLLRGETQYFGPGTRLLVL.

The chain recombines TRBV7-9 with TRBJ2-5; TRBD1 matches 7 bases. Germline V gene lookup returns CDR1 SEHNR and CDR2 FQNEAQ (reference sequence). The CDR3 spans 14 residues. V dropped 3 bases and J dropped 5; count of bases not matched to a gene: 6. The CDR3 coding sequence is TGTGCCAGCAGCTTTTTCGACAGGGAGGAGACCCAGTACTTC. It codes for CASSFFDREETQYF. Full variable domain (remainder filled in from reference TRBV7-9 and TRBJ2-5): DTGVSQNPRHKITKRGQNVTFRCDPISEHNRLYWYRQTLGQGPEFLTYFQNEAQLEKSRLLSDRFSAERPKGSFSTLEIQRTEQGDSAMYLCASSFFDREETQYFGPGTRLLVL.

In nucleotides, the CDR3 is TGTGCCAGCAGTTTCGGGACAGTTTACAATCAGCCCCAGCATTTT. It specifies CASSFGTVYNQPQHF. The chain is built from TRBV12-3 or TRBV12-4 and TRBJ1-5; 7 bases align to TRBD1. V was pared by 3 bases and J by 3 bases, with 5 bases of the junction left unmatched. The CDR3 totals 15 residues.

Only a few counts were recorded for this clonotype. J is TRBJ1-1 and V is TRBV5-8; no reliable D call. The V and J ends lost 0 bases and 8 bases respectively, with 14 bases between them. Germline loops: CDR1 SGHTS, CDR2 YDEGEE. This CDR3 is built from 14 residues. CDR3 region: CASSLGRGMTEAFF. The CDR3 DNA reads TGTGCCAGCAGCTTGGGAAGAGGGATGACGGAAGCTTTCTTT.

Ten or more counts support this clonotype. The chain uses TRBV6-1 and TRBJ2-3, with D possibly being TRBD2 (5 bases). Germline CDR1 and CDR2: MNHNS and SASEGT. V was trimmed by 7 bases and J by 1 base, leaving 12 bases between them. The CDR3 sequence is 14 residues long. The CDR3 spells CASIILVGTDTQYF. The CDR3 nucleotides are TGTGCCAGCATTATACTAGTGGGCACAGATACGCAGTATTTT.

The table lists this clonotype with many counts. V gene TRBV7-2 combines with J gene TRBJ2-5, with 9 positions matching TRBD2. The CDR3 has 16 residues. V shed 5 bases, J shed 4 bases, and the junction held 11 bases outside the gene matches. Germline V gene sequence: CDR1 SGHTA, CDR2 FQGNSA. The CDR3 loop reads CASSLVAGAPRETQYF. The CDR3 nucleotides are TGTGCCAGCAGCCTCGTAGCGGGGGCCCCGAGAGAGACCCAGTACTTC.

The rearrangement joins TRBV7-6 to TRBJ2-7; D call uncertain. Germline V lookup: CDR1 SGHVS, CDR2 FNYEAQ. The ends were cut back, 11 bases at V and 0 bases at J, with 17 bases in the middle. The CDR3 runs to 14 residues. CDR3 in amino acids: CARSNRSLSYEQYF. The CDR3 nucleotides read TGTGCCCGCTCAAATAGATCCCTCTCCTACGAGCAGTACTTC.

This clonotype was detected a few times. The chain uses TRBV28 and TRBJ2-1, with D perhaps given as TRBD1 or TRBD2 (5 bases each). The CDR3 length is 22 residues. Germline assignment: CDR1 MDHEN and CDR2 SYDVKM. Trimming cost V 2 bases and J 7 bases, with 36 bases left between them. CDR3: CASSLSTGRDPQRDTVTNEQFF. The CDR3 nucleotides read TGTGCCAGCAGTTTAAGTACTGGCCGGGACCCTCAGAGGGATACAGTCACTAATGAGCAGTTCTTC.

The genes are TRBV19 and TRBJ2-1; possible D gene TRBD1, 6 bases. CDR1 and CDR2 from the germline V gene are LNHDA and SQIVND (reference sequence). The CDR3 spans 13 residues. The V gene lost 11 bases and the J gene lost 9 bases, with 20 bases spanning the gap. CDR3 in amino acids: CAARGRELSEQFF. The CDR3 DNA sequence: TGTGCCGCCAGGGGCAGGGAGCTAAGTGAGCAGTTCTTC.

V gene TRBV19 combines with J gene TRBJ2-7, with TRBD2 matching over 10 bases. The germline gives CDR1 LNHDA, CDR2 SQIVND (reference sequence). J gave up 3 bases and V 5 bases, and 4 bases lay outside the gene matches. This CDR3 has 14 amino acids. The CDR3 loop is CASSAWTSGYEQYF. CDR3 in DNA: TGTGCCAGTAGTGCGTGGACTAGCGGCTACGAGCAGTACTTC.

In regard to this clonotype: Relative to the germline gene, one junction end is altered; a read error may explain this. The gene calls are TRBV7-6 and TRBJ2-1; 8 nucleotides line up with TRBD2. CDR1 SGHVS and CDR2 FNYEAQ come from the germline V gene. This CDR3 is built from 15 residues. CDR3 bases: TGTGCTAGCAGCTTATACGGCGGGGGGCACAATGAGCAGTTCTTC. Translated: CASSLYGGGHNEQFF.

This clonotype was seen at least ten times. The gene calls are TRBV7-2 and TRBJ2-3; 11 bases map to TRBD2. Trimming cost V 5 bases and J 6 bases; bases outside gene matches: 4. Looked up from germline, CDR1 is SGHTA and CDR2 is FQGNSA. The CDR3 is 14 residues long. CDR3 residues: CASSPGTSGDTQYF. CDR3 nucleotides: TGTGCCAGCAGCCCCGGGACTAGCGGCGATACGCAGTATTTT.

This clonotype was detected many times. V is TRBV7-3 and J is TRBJ2-5; 8 bases match TRBD2. V lost 1 base and J lost 3; bases outside the gene matches: 4. CDR1 is SGHTA, CDR2 FQGTGA, per germline. The CDR3 contains 15 residues. The CDR3 DNA is TGTGCCAGCAGCTTAAATCGGCGGGGGGAAGAGACCCAGTACTTC. This gives the protein CASSLNRRGEETQYF. Looking up the rest from reference TRBV7-3 and TRBJ2-5 gives the full variable domain: GAGVSQTPSNKVTEKGKYVELRCDPISGHTALYWYRQSLGQGPEFLIYFQGTGAADDSGLPNDRFFAVRPEGSVSTLKIQRTERGDSAVYLCASSLNRRGEETQYFGPGTRLLVL.

A few counts support this clonotype. The V call is TRBV7-6, the J call TRBJ1-1, with D hard to call. Trimming removed 1 base at V and 4 bases at J, with 10 bases between. The CDR3 is 14 amino acids. Germline-derived CDR1 and CDR2 are SGHVS and FNYEAQ. This CDR3 is CASSLDGWGTEAFF. The CDR3 bases are TGTGCCAGCAGCTTAGACGGATGGGGCACTGAAGCTTTCTTT.

This clonotype was counted between two and nine times. The V and J genes are TRBV18 and TRBJ1-4; 9 nucleotides agree with TRBD1. The V gene end was trimmed by 6 bases and the J gene end by 5 bases; junction bases not matched to a gene: 7. CDR1 and CDR2 from the germline V gene are KGHSH and LQKENI. CDR3 size: 15 residues. The CDR3 sequence: CASSDPGTGNEKLFF. The CDR3, as DNA: TGTGCCAGCTCGGACCCCGGGACAGGGAATGAAAAACTGTTTTTT.

The V call is TRBV6-6, the J call TRBJ1-2, with a weak D call TRBD1 (6 bases). The CDR3 has 19 residues. The germline CDR1 and CDR2 sequences are MNHNY and SVGAGI (reference sequence). V dropped 0 bases and J dropped 4 bases, with 24 bases sitting between them. Here the CDR3 reads CASSYSLRDTGTASYGYTF. For the CDR3, the DNA is TGTGCCAGCAGTTACTCGTTACGGGACACCGGAACTGCTTCCTATGGCTACACCTTC.

This clonotype has a count of ten or more. This chain joins TRBV12-3 or TRBV12-4 and TRBJ1-2; D is unresolved. The CDR3 consists of 14 residues. With 3 bases removed from V and 3 bases from J, the gap between germline ends came to 11 bases. The CDR3 is CASSFNVPYYGYTF. CDR3 DNA: TGTGCCAGCAGTTTTAATGTCCCTTACTATGGCTACACCTTC.